Following are 26 T cell receptor beta chains from one sample sequenced in a study of early T cells in non-severe SARS-CoV-2 infection. TCRdb reanalysed the 5' RACE reads using MiXCR and keeps one entry per CDR3 protein. The sample yields 86,000 or so distinct CDR3 sequences, roughly 6% seen once. Sequencing used whole blood. The receptors derive from an adult who was a healthcare worker with PCR-confirmed SARS-CoV-2 infection or an uninfected control (not recorded which).

This clonotype was seen a handful of times. The J gene is TRBJ2-1, the V gene TRBV20-1, with 9 bases aligning to TRBD2. The J segment lost 6 bases and the V segment lost 7 bases, leaving 4 bases of the junction unmatched. CDR3 length equals 12 residues. In germline, CDR1 is DFQATT, CDR2 SNEGSKA (reference sequence). DNA for the CDR3: TGCAGTGTGGGGACTAGCAGCAATGAGCAGTTCTTC. This codes for CSVGTSSNEQFF.

The V call is TRBV4-1, the J call TRBJ1-2, with D possibly matching TRBD1 (6 bases). This CDR3 contains 17 residues. Trimming took 0 bases from V and 0 from J, leaving 14 bases between them. Per the germline V gene, CDR1 is MGHRA and CDR2 is YSYEKL. The CDR3 region is CASSQETGGIANYGYTF. The CDR3 bases are TGCGCCAGCAGCCAAGAGACAGGAGGGATAGCTAACTATGGCTACACCTTC.

This clonotype was seen ten or more times. The V and J genes are TRBV18 and TRBJ1-1; 12 bases fit TRBD1. V lost 5 bases, J lost 5 bases, and 6 bases stayed unmatched. Germline V gene sequence: CDR1 KGHSH, CDR2 LQKENI. This CDR3 is built from 15 residues. The CDR3 protein is CASSTGQGAQTEAFF. The CDR3 nucleotides read TGTGCCAGCTCAACGGGACAGGGGGCTCAGACTGAAGCTTTCTTT.

In this sample, this clonotype turned up many times. The rearrangement uses TRBV6-6 and TRBJ1-2; 7 nucleotides line up with TRBD1. V dropped 3 bases and J dropped 8; count of bases not matched to a gene: 6. This CDR3 comprises 13 residues. Germline-derived CDR1 and CDR2 are MNHNY and SVGAGI (reference sequence). The CDR3 DNA reads as TGTGCCAGCAGTTATACAGGGGACTGGGGCTACACCTTC. It yields the protein CASSYTGDWGYTF.

This clonotype was seen many times. The rearrangement uses TRBV2 and TRBJ2-1; D is undetermined. CDR1 is SNHLY, CDR2 FYNNEI, per germline. The CDR3 is 13 amino acids. Trimming stripped 5 bases from V and 4 bases from J, with 9 bases between. CDR3 bases: TGTGCCAGCAGTACCGAACTTTACAATGAGCAGTTCTTC. The encoded protein is CASSTELYNEQFF.

The chain employs TRBV5-6 and TRBJ2-7; 9 positions match TRBD1. Germline V gene data show CDR1 as SGHDT and CDR2 as YYEEEE. The CDR3 totals 16 residues. Trimming took 2 bases from V and 5 from J; bases not matched to a gene: 11. The CDR3 DNA is TGTGCCAGCAGCTTACTACCGGGACAGGGTATTGACGAGCAGTACTTC. Amino acids: CASSLLPGQGIDEQYF.

This clonotype occurred a few times. The V gene is TRBV5-1, the J gene TRBJ1-6, with D tentatively TRBD1 (6 bases). The CDR3 has 15 residues. Trimming took off 0 bases at V and 8 bases at J, with 12 bases between the two ends. Per the germline V gene, CDR1 is SGHRS and CDR2 is YFSETQ. Here the CDR3 DNA reads TGCGCCAGCAGCTTGGCCGGGCAGGGGTATTCACCCCTCCACTTT. Residues: CASSLAGQGYSPLHF.

This clonotype was seen more than once but under ten times. The rearrangement uses TRBV11-3 and TRBJ2-1; 8 nucleotides line up with TRBD2. V dropped 3 bases and J dropped 5; count of bases not matched to a gene: 9. CDR3 length: 16 amino acids. Germline loops: CDR1 SGHNT, CDR2 YENEEA. The CDR3 sequence: CASSLMPLAAHNEQFF. The CDR3 nucleotides read TGTGCCAGCAGCTTGATGCCACTAGCGGCCCACAATGAGCAGTTCTTC.

Only a few counts were recorded for this clonotype. The rearrangement uses TRBV20-1 and TRBJ2-7; D is possibly TRBD1 or TRBD2 (5 bases each). Trimming pared 6 bases from V and 0 bases from J, leaving 15 bases between. Germline lookup yields CDR1 DFQATT and CDR2 SNEGSKA (reference sequence). The CDR3 contains 14 residues. The CDR3 loop is CSAPGDPSSYEQYF. CDR3 nucleotides: TGCAGTGCCCCTGGGGACCCGAGCTCCTACGAGCAGTACTTC.

In its sample, this clonotype was seen a few times. This chain joins TRBV6-1 and TRBJ2-7; TRBD2 matches 12 bases. V lost 6 bases, J lost 6 bases, and 3 bases stayed unmatched. The CDR3 length is 13 residues. The germline CDR1 and CDR2 sequences are MNHNS and SASEGT. For the CDR3, the DNA is TGTGCCAGCAGCCGACTAGCGGGAGTCGAGCAGTACTTC. Its translation: CASSRLAGVEQYF.

Only a few counts were recorded for this clonotype. The chain links TRBV7-2 to TRBJ2-7; 11 bases map to TRBD2. V shed 1 base, J shed 3 bases, and the junction held 2 bases outside the gene matches. The CDR3 is 15 residues long. Germline V gene lookup returns CDR1 SGHTA and CDR2 FQGNSA. The CDR3 loop is CASSLGLAGIYEQYF. CDR3 nucleotide sequence: TGTGCCAGCAGCTTAGGACTAGCGGGGATCTACGAGCAGTACTTC.

This clonotype was seen more than once but under ten times. The chain combines TRBV5-1 with TRBJ2-1, with a tentative D call TRBD2 (5 bases). Trimming removed 3 bases at V and 7 bases at J, with 23 bases between. The germline CDR1 and CDR2 sequences are SGHRS and YFSETQ. This CDR3 region has 17 residues. The CDR3 spells CASSSSGLPRTLNEQFF. The CDR3 DNA is TGCGCCAGCAGCTCTTCCGGACTCCCACGCACTTTAAATGAGCAGTTCTTC.

This clonotype appeared many times. The rearrangement links TRBV18 to TRBJ1-1; no definite D call. V gave up 2 bases and J gave up 0 bases, with 4 bases separating them. The CDR3 is 13 residues long. Germline values: CDR1 KGHSH, CDR2 LQKENI. CDR3 residues: CASSPKVNTEAFF. In DNA, the CDR3 is TGTGCCAGCTCACCAAAGGTGAACACTGAAGCTTTCTTT.

This clonotype was found many times. V gene TRBV6-5 combines with J gene TRBJ2-7, with 8 bases identical to TRBD2. CDR1 is MNHEY, CDR2 SVGAGI, per germline. V shed 10 bases, J shed 6 bases, and the junction held 8 bases outside the gene matches. This CDR3 region has 12 residues. CDR3 protein: CATYNRGGEQYF. Here the CDR3 DNA reads TGTGCCACTTACAATCGGGGGGGCGAGCAGTACTTC.

The table lists this clonotype with many counts. This chain uses TRBV28 with TRBJ2-7, with D possibly being TRBD1 or TRBD2 (5 bases each). CDR1 and CDR2 from the germline V gene are MDHEN and SYDVKM. V was trimmed by 6 bases and J by 5 bases, leaving 20 bases between them. CDR3 size: 15 residues. The CDR3 DNA follows: TGTGCCAGCAGACGAGCAGGGACCCCCTTAGACGAGCAGTACTTC. This translates into CASRRAGTPLDEQYF.

This clonotype was seen many times. J is TRBJ2-3 and V is TRBV20-1; 9 bases are a match to TRBD2. Per germline, CDR1 DFQATT and CDR2 SNEGSKA (reference sequence). This CDR3 region has 16 residues. V shed 3 bases and J 0 bases; nucleotides not matched to a gene: 7. DNA for the CDR3: TGCAGTGCTAGGGCACTAGCGGGTGCCAGCACAGATACGCAGTATTTT. It codes for CSARALAGASTDTQYF.

Only a few counts were recorded for this clonotype. The chain uses TRBV29-1 and TRBJ2-7, with 7 bases that match TRBD1. With 0 bases clipped from V and 3 bases from J, the junction kept 11 bases outside the gene matches. CDR1 and CDR2 (germline): SQVTM, ANQGSEA. The CDR3 is made up of 16 amino acids. CDR3 in DNA: TGCAGCGTTGAAGAACGGGCGGAGGCAGGGGGCTACGAGCAGTACTTC. It codes for CSVEERAEAGGYEQYF.

This clonotype has a handful of counts. The gene calls are TRBV14 and TRBJ2-1; 7 bases match TRBD2. From germline, CDR1 is SGHDN and CDR2 FVKESK. V trimming: 6 bases; J trimming: 12 bases; junction bases outside the gene matches: 14. This CDR3 is 14 amino acids long. The CDR3 nucleotides are TGTGCCAGCAGTTTCGGGGGGTATGTTGGAGCGCAGTTCTTC. This sequence encodes CASSFGGYVGAQFF.

Ten or more counts support this clonotype. The rearrangement uses TRBV2 and TRBJ2-2; D uncertain. CDR1 and CDR2 from the germline V gene are SNHLY and FYNNEI. The CDR3 has 14 amino acids. Trimming took 5 bases from V and 4 from J, leaving 11 bases between them. The CDR3 loop is CASSLLPRTGELFF. In DNA, the CDR3 is TGTGCCAGCAGTCTCCTCCCCCGCACCGGGGAGCTGTTTTTT.

Many counts were recorded for this clonotype. CDR3 sequence (DNA): TGCGCCAGCAGCTTGCTTCCGGGACTAGCTACCAATGAGCAGTTCTTC. Protein sequence: CASSLLPGLATNEQFF. The rearrangement uses TRBV5-1 and TRBJ2-1, with 9 bases matching TRBD2. The V and J ends lost 1 base and 6 bases, in that order; junction bases with no gene match: 8. Germline V gene data show CDR1 as SGHRS and CDR2 as YFSETQ. The CDR3 is 16 residues long. Full variable domain (rest looked up from reference TRBV5-1 and TRBJ2-1): KAGVTQTPRYLIKTRGQQVTLSCSPISGHRSVSWYQQTPGQGLQFLFEYFSETQRNKGNFPGRFSGRQFSNSRSEMNVSTLELGDSALYLCASSLLPGLATNEQFFGPGTRLTVL.

This clonotype was seen many times. This rearrangement joins TRBV29-1 to TRBJ1-1; D not resolved. Germline V gene sequence: CDR1 SQVTM, CDR2 ANQGSEA. The length of the CDR3 is 11 residues. V was cut by 5 bases and J by 1 base, with 5 bases left in between. The DNA for the CDR3 is TGCAGCGTTTATGAGAACACTGAAGCTTTCTTT. Its translation is CSVYENTEAFF. Looking up the rest from reference TRBV29-1 and TRBJ1-1 gives the full variable domain: SAVISQKPSRDICQRGTSLTIQCQVDSQVTMMFWYRQQPGQSLTLIATANQGSEATYESGFVIDKFPISRPNLTFSTLTVSNMSPEDSSIYLCSVYENTEAFFGQGTRLTVV.

The rearrangement joins TRBV27 to TRBJ2-3; D is unclear. The CDR3 has 15 residues. From germline, CDR1 is MNHEY and CDR2 SMNVEV (reference sequence). The germline V and J ends were trimmed by 3 bases and 0 bases, with 10 bases remaining between them. The CDR3 DNA reads TGTGCCAGCAGTTTGACCCCCAGGAGCACAGATACGCAGTATTTT. Its translation is CASSLTPRSTDTQYF.

The chain combines TRBV5-6 with TRBJ1-2; 7 bases line up with TRBD1. V shed 5 bases, J shed 4 bases, and the junction held 5 bases outside the gene matches. The CDR3 has 13 amino acids. Germline CDR1 reads SGHDT; CDR2 reads YYEEEE. CDR3 nucleotides: TGTGCCAGCAGGCCGGACAGGCGCTATGGCTACACCTTC. This sequence encodes CASRPDRRYGYTF.

A few counts support this clonotype. J is TRBJ2-2 and V is TRBV29-1; TRBD2 matches 12 bases. This CDR3 has 15 amino acids. Germline V gives CDR1 SQVTM, CDR2 ANQGSEA. V shed 1 base, J shed 4 bases, and the junction held 1 base outside the gene matches. The DNA for the CDR3 is TGCAGCGTTGAAGGACTAGCGGGAGCCACCGGGGAGCTGTTTTTT. The encoded protein is CSVEGLAGATGELFF.

The J gene is TRBJ1-2, the V gene TRBV4-2; tentatively, D is TRBD1 (6 bases). CDR1 and CDR2 from the germline V gene are LGHNA and YNFKEQ. Deletions cut 2 bases from V and 6 bases from J, with 19 bases between. The CDR3 is made up of 16 amino acids. In DNA form, the CDR3 reads TGTGCCAGCAGCCAAACCACGACAGGCCACCACCATGGCTACACCTTC. Residues: CASSQTTTGHHHGYTF.

This clonotype was picked up a small number of times. The V and J genes are TRBV11-2 and TRBJ2-5, with no clear D. The CDR3 sequence is 15 residues long. Trimming removed 1 base at V and 5 bases at J, with 14 bases between. Looked up from germline, CDR1 is SGHAT and CDR2 is FQNNGV. In DNA, the CDR3 is TGTGCCAGCAGCTTAGGGGCGAGAAGTGGGGAGACCCAGTACTTC. Its translation: CASSLGARSGETQYF.